The clone carrying this T cell receptor beta chain was observed a few times. The antigen is undetermined. In germline, CDR1 is SGHAT, CDR2 FQNNGV. The CDR3 totals 13 residues. The V gene lost 6 bases and the J gene lost 3 bases, with 11 bases spanning the gap. The PCR was carried out with 60 Vbeta primers and 13 Jbeta primers. Using immunoSEQ multiplex PCR, the repertoire was profiled, and TCRdb retains in-frame clones only, with some absent. Of around 70,000 clones in the sample, 70% to 75% were seen once. This record belongs to a study of cytomegalovirus exposure and HLA in healthy donors. General study results and limits: Earlier findings revealed that most TCR beta V segments proved productive either about 90% or about 30% of the time. In a later analysis, TCR beta V- and J-gene trimming showed a link to a missense DCLRE1C variant. In a later analysis, CMV-associated beta chains were mostly HLA-associated, it appeared. CMV antigen specificity was confirmed in vitro for a few CMV-associated chains.

The TCR sequence derives from a human donor in good health. The chain links TRBV11-2 to TRBJ1-2; the D is unclear. Sequencing was performed on PBMCs. CDR3 sequence (DNA): TGTGCCAGCAGACCCGACATCTACTATGGCTACACCTTC. This codes for CASRPDIYYGYTF.